This T cell receptor beta chain was captured by sequencing in a study of cytomegalovirus exposure and HLA in healthy donors. Study-wide context: The 120 or so validation repertoires used the same platform as the 650 to 800 first-cohort repertoires, a later analysis reported.

V lost 3 bases and J 7 bases, leaving 12 bases between the germline ends. The CDR3 covers 14 residues. Germline CDR1 reads MNHEY; CDR2 reads SMNVEV (reference sequence). Remarks on this clone: Its cognate antigen is unknown.

TCRdb's copy holds only in-frame clones and misses some; the assay was immunoSEQ multiplex PCR. The sample holds roughly 56,000 clones; 85% to 95% are singletons and the top ten take approximately 2.1%. Notes on the study in general: The majority of TCR sequences were rare, yet some public TCRs appeared in many donors. Using the classifier, cytomegalovirus status was reportedly diagnosed with high specificity and sensitivity. The listing of some 170 TCR beta chains classed them as cytomegalovirus-associated.

The chain is built from TRBV27 and TRBJ2-2; TRBD2 is a possible D gene (5 bases). The material sequenced was PBMCs. This sequence was found in a man aged 18 to 35 in good health and CMV-seronegative. CDR3 bases: TGTGCCAGCAGTTTTGGCGGAGGTAGCGGGGAGCTGTTTTTT. Its protein is CASSFGGGSGELFF.